This is a list of T cell receptor beta chains from one sample in a study of cytomegalovirus exposure and HLA in healthy donors. Sequenced by immunoSEQ multiplex PCR; TCRdb stores in-frame clones only, minus some. The table records under 150,000 clones, 67% of them present only once. Sequenced sample: PBMCs. These receptors all come from a man aged 18 to 30 in good health and CMV-seropositive. Both conserved end residues are part of each CDR3. A D gene is named only where the DNA matches it firmly. Clone size is given for some rows only: seen once, a few or many times, or a class if the clone is expanded.

clone_size | j_call | d_call | v_call | cdr3_nt | cdr3_aa
. | TRBJ2-3 | TRBD2 | TRBV9 | TGTGCCAGCAGCGTAGCAGCGGGGGTCGGAGATACGCAGTATTTT | CASSVAAGVGDTQYF
. | TRBJ2-1 | TRBD2 | TRBV7-6 | TGTGCCAGCAGCCCCGGGACTAGCGGGGGCCTTAATGAGCAGTTCTTC | CASSPGTSGGLNEQFF
. | TRBJ1-1 | TRBD1 | TRBV10-2 | TGCGCCAGCAGAACGGGACAGATGAACACTGAAGCTTTCTTT | CASRTGQMNTEAFF
. | TRBJ2-5 | TRBD2 | TRBV7-2 | TGTGCCAGCAGCTTTGGACTAGCCCACCAAGAGACCCAGTACTTC | CASSFGLAHQETQYF
. | TRBJ1-2 | TRBD1 | TRBV6-5 | TGTGCCAGCAGGAACATAGGGGGCGCGCATGGCTACACCTTC | CASRNIGGAHGYTF
. | TRBJ1-2 | . | TRBV6-5 | TGTGCCAGCAGCAAGGGGCCAAACTATGGCTACACCTTC | CASSKGPNYGYTF
. | TRBJ1-2 | TRBD1 | TRBV5-6 | TGTGCCACCACTCGGGACAGGGAGGGAGGCTACACCTTC | CATTRDREGGYTF
. | TRBJ1-2 | . | TRBV6-5 | TGTGCCAGCAGTTACAGGGGATGGTCCGGCTACACCTTC | CASSYRGWSGYTF
few | TRBJ2-5 | TRBD1 | TRBV2 | TGTGCCAGCAGTTTCCGACAGGGGCTTTGGGAGACCCAGTACTTC | CASSFRQGLWETQYF
. | TRBJ2-2 | . | TRBV5-4 | TGTGCCAGCAGCCCTAGGAACACCGGGGAGCTGTTTTTT | CASSPRNTGELFF
. | TRBJ2-3 | . | TRBV5-4 | TGTGCCAGCAGCTTGAAGGGGGGGCTTCGGGATACGCAGTATTTT | CASSLKGGLRDTQYF
few | TRBJ1-2 | TRBD1 | TRBV6-5 | TGTGCCAGCAGGCGGGACAGGGCTGGCGGCTACACCTTC | CASRRDRAGGYTF
few | TRBJ1-6 | TRBD1 | TRBV2 | TGTGCCAGCAGTGAAAGGACAGGGCCGTATTCACCCCTCCACTTT | CASSERTGPYSPLHF
. | TRBJ2-3 | . | TRBV27 | TGTGCCAGCAGATCTTATCTAGGTGCAGATACGCAGTATTTT | CASRSYLGADTQYF
. | TRBJ2-5 | TRBD2 | TRBV29-1 | TGCAGCGTTGAGACTAGCGGTCCTAAGGCCCAGTACTTC | CSVETSGPKAQYF
. | TRBJ1-2 | . | TRBV5-6 | TGTGCCAGCAGCCCAACCACAGGGTTGGGGTTGGACGGCTACACCTTC | CASSPTTGLGLDGYTF
. | TRBJ2-7 | . | TRBV7-9 | TGTGCCAGCAATAGACGGGGGAGCAGCTACGAGCAGTACTTC | CASNRRGSSYEQYF
. | TRBJ2-5 | . | TRBV4-1 | TGCGCCAGCAGCCAGGGACGGACAACGCGGGGAGAGACCCAGTACTTC | CASSQGRTTRGETQYF
. | TRBJ1-1 | TRBD1 | TRBV27 | TGTGCCAGCAGTCCAATCCGGGACAGGGCTGAAGCTTTCTTT | CASSPIRDRAEAFF
once | TRBJ2-3 | . | TRBV9 | TGTGCCAGCAGCGTCCGGAGCTCGGATACGCAGTATTTT | CASSVRSSDTQYF
few | TRBJ1-1 | TRBD1 | TRBV19 | TGTGCCAGTCATGAACAGGGGCTAACTGAAGCTTTCTTT | CASHEQGLTEAFF
few | TRBJ2-2 | TRBD2 | TRBV6-4 | TGTGCCAGCAGTGACTCGGCGGGGGGGACCGGGGAGCTGTTTTTT | CASSDSAGGTGELFF
. | TRBJ1-6 | . | TRBV7-2 | TGTGCCAGCAGCTTGGAGAGTAGGTCACCCCTCCACTTT | CASSLESRSPLHF
. | TRBJ1-1 | . | TRBV29-1 | TGCAGCGTTGATCGGGTTGAAGCTTTCTTT | CSVDRVEAFF